What follows is one TCR beta chain and its context. Antigen: not known. This specimen comes from a study of T cells in Graves' hyperthyroidism and ophthalmopathy. This CDR3 comprises 14 residues. V was pared by 0 bases and J by 8 bases, with 8 bases between. Duration under 3 months, a NOSPECS grade of at least 4, and a Clinical Activity Score of at least 3 characterized the ophthalmopathy patients. There were TCR beta CDR3 regions amplified from RNA transcripts. HTBI primers were employed in a first-round RT-PCR of the TCR CDR3. TCRdb passed the multiplex PCR reads through MiXCR, listing each CDR3 protein once. The sample shows a few hundred thousand distinct CDR3 sequences, approximately 18% of them seen only once. Broader study findings: Researchers found most expanded thyroid clonotypes above 0.001 in blood as well.

The rearrangement uses TRBV12-3 or TRBV12-4 and TRBJ1-6; D gene uncertain. The clonotype comes from a man younger than 35 with Graves' ophthalmopathy. The source material was blood. Here the CDR3 DNA reads TGTGCCAGCAGTTTAGCTGAGGTGGATTCACCCCTCCACTTT. This encodes CASSLAEVDSPLHF.